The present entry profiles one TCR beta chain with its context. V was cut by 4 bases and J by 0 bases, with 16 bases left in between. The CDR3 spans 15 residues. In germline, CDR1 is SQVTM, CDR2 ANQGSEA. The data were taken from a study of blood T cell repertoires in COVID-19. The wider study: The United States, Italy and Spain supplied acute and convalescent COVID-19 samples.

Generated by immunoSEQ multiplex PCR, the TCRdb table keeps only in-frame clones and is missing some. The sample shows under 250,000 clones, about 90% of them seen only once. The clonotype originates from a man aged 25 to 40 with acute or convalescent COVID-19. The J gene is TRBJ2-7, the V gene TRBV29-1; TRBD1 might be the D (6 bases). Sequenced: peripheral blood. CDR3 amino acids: CSVVKMGTLSYEQYF. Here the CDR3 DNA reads TGCAGCGTTGTGAAAATGGGGACACTCTCCTACGAGCAGTACTTC.